A selection of T cell receptor beta chains follows, all from one sample in a study of blood T cell repertoires in COVID-19. Method: immunoSEQ multiplex PCR; TCRdb's copy keeps in-frame clones and lacks some. This sample carries some 290,000 clones, over 85% of them seen once, and the ten largest clones take about a tenth. Sequencing input: PBMCs or T cells enriched from blood (not recorded which). These receptors all come from a woman in her 30s who had recovered from COVID-19. Both conserved end residues are part of each CDR3. The order of the fields is V gene, clone size, D gene, CDR3 protein. A D gene is named only where the DNA matches it firmly. A row's size may be missing; if present it is once, few, many or a size class.

>TRBV2|NA|TRBD1
CASRGTGGDYEQYF
>TRBV7-9|NA|NA
CASSRDYNPGELFF
>TRBV13|NA|NA
CASSLVGEEYEQYF
>TRBV15|NA|NA
CATMWGDSYNEQFF
>TRBV4-3|NA|TRBD1
CASRKTTGTGISVEQFF
>TRBV28|once|TRBD1
CASSLRGDSNYGYTF
>TRBV10-3|NA|NA
CAISPQGLVETQYF
>TRBV14|NA|NA
CASSQGQDYSYEQYF
>TRBV28|NA|NA
CASSLRFRNPTDTQYF
>TRBV3-1/TRBV3-2|NA|NA
CASSRLNSALHF
>TRBV27|NA|NA
CASSSLGVGEAEAFF
>TRBV7-2|few|NA
CASSPSWNEQFF
>TRBV28|NA|NA
CASSKNTEAFF
>TRBV7-9|NA|NA
CASSSLIHEQYF
>TRBV3-1/TRBV3-2|once|TRBD2
CASSQEGGKNSYNEQFF
>TRBV18|NA|NA
CASSPGNTEAFF
>TRBV3-1/TRBV3-2|NA|NA
CASSQRMVADEQYF
>TRBV6-1|NA|NA
CASSESGTTNEKLFF
>TRBV9|NA|TRBD1
CASSVSWQGAVEQYF
>TRBV18|NA|NA
CASSPGGAFGTEAFF
>TRBV11-2|NA|NA
CASSLVREKNIQYF
>TRBV30|few|TRBD1
CAWYRDRGSIGANVLTF
>TRBV11-3|NA|NA
CASSLGQEQETQYF
>TRBV5-1|NA|TRBD2
CASSLDSGLAGVGQFF
>TRBV4-1|NA|NA
CATRDIPILTGGYTF
>TRBV11-2|NA|TRBD1
CASSGGTGGARKYF
>TRBV29-1|NA|NA
CSADSQGGFQETQYF
>TRBV28|NA|TRBD2
CASTSPGLAKNEQFF
>TRBV18|NA|TRBD1
CASSIGTENSPLHF
>TRBV23-1|NA|NA
CARPTGSSYEQYF
>TRBV4-1|NA|NA
CASSQVKPSGSPYF
>TRBV7-6|NA|TRBD2
CASSSGLAGEITDTQYF
>TRBV24-1|NA|NA
CATSGNDGASGNTIYF
>TRBV7-3|NA|NA
CASRLAASQTQYF
>TRBV5-4|NA|TRBD2
CASSLSVAGGYEQYF
>TRBV19|NA|NA
CASSPQLYETGYGYTF
>TRBV19|NA|TRBD1
CASARQGANTGELFF
>TRBV18|NA|NA
CASSVFDNEQFF
>TRBV2|NA|TRBD1
CASSEDRAHQPQHF
>TRBV10-3|once|TRBD2
CAISERREGYNEQFF
>TRBV6-5|NA|NA
CAGGWESYEQYF
>TRBV7-8|once|TRBD2
CASSPVASGTTDTQYF
>TRBV28|NA|NA
CASSLAGVWSNQPQHF
>TRBV7-2|NA|NA
CASSRTGLWGYTF
>TRBV12-3/TRBV12-4|NA|NA
CASSDRSNSPLHF
>TRBV3-1/TRBV3-2|NA|NA
CASSHNYRAGQPQHF
>TRBV7-2|NA|TRBD2
CASSLSWLAESSYEQYF
>TRBV27|NA|NA
CASSTLASPLHF
>TRBV11-1|NA|NA
CASGLLTGYNEQFF
>TRBV7-2|NA|TRBD2
CASSPGGLARMNTGELFF
>TRBV20-1|once|NA
CSASSASSGTDTQYF
>TRBV30|NA|TRBD2
CAWSDLAGVPNGELFF
>TRBV28|NA|TRBD2
CASRTPRQRGILSGINEQFF
>TRBV5-5|NA|NA
CASNFGAADYNEQFF
>TRBV27|NA|NA
CASRSAAGAQETQYF
>TRBV28|NA|NA
CASSTRGLISYEQYF
>TRBV7-9|once|NA
CASSLVGGNRGEKLFF